There are many counts of the clone carrying this T cell receptor beta chain. Germline CDR1 reads SGHDT; CDR2 reads YYEEEE. The V end lost 1 base, the J end lost 7 bases, and 9 bases lay between the germline ends. The CDR3 is 12 amino acids. The data were taken from a study of T cells in Graves' hyperthyroidism and ophthalmopathy. The CDR3 regions of TCR beta were amplified from RNA transcripts. When the TCR CDR3 underwent first-round RT-PCR, the HTBI primer set was used. TCRdb reprocessed the multiplex PCR reads with MiXCR, giving one entry per CDR3 protein. The sample has hundreds of thousands of distinct CDR3 sequences; over 15% are singletons.

Material for sequencing was blood. The chain has TRBV5-6 and TRBJ2-7; possibly TRBD1 for D (6 bases). The TCR originated in a woman in her sixties or seventies with Graves' ophthalmopathy. CDR3 bases: TGTGCCAGCAGCTTGTGGACAGCTGAGCAGTACTTC. Its translation is CASSLWTAEQYF.